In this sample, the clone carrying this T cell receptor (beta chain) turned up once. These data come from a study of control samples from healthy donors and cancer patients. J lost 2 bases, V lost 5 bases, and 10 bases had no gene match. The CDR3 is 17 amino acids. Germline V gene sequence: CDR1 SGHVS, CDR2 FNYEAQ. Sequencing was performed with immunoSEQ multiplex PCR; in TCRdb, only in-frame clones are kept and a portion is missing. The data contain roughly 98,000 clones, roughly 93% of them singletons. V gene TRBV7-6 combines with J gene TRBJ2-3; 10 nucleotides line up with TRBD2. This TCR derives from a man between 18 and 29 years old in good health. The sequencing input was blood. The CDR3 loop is CASSLTLAGAITDTQYF. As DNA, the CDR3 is TGTGCCAGCAGCCTCACCCTAGCGGGGGCCATCACAGATACGCAGTATTTT. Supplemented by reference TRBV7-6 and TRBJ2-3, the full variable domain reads GAGVSQSPRYKVTKRGQDVALRCDPISGHVSLYWYRQALGQGPEFLTYFNYEAQQDKSGLPNDRFSAERPEGSISTLTIQRTEQRDSAMYRCASSLTLAGAITDTQYFGPGTRLTVL.